Listed below are T cell receptor beta chains from one sample, sequenced in a study of shared clonotypes between healthy human individuals. This table comes from immunoSEQ multiplex PCR, and its TCRdb copy is limited to in-frame clones, with some not included. This table holds some 1,600,000 clones, under 99% found once. Sequencing used naive CD4+ T cells sorted from blood. These TCRs come from a man aged 25 to 40 in good health. CDR3s leave out the opening cysteine and the closing phenylalanine or tryptophan. Not all rows give a size; the values are once, few, many and, for expanded clones, a class.

J gene: TRBJ1-5
clone size: once
V gene: TRBV2
CDR3 protein: ASMGREGQPQH

J gene: TRBJ2-7
clone size: NA
V gene: TRBV27
CDR3 protein: ASSFDRTAYEQY

J gene: TRBJ2-1
clone size: NA
V gene: TRBV5-1
CDR3 protein: ASSLGWGENEQF

J gene: TRBJ1-2
clone size: NA
V gene: TRBV5-4
CDR3 protein: ASSLIQGVNYGYT

J gene: TRBJ2-7
clone size: NA
V gene: TRBV5-6
CDR3 protein: ASSLGGYEQY

J gene: TRBJ1-1
clone size: NA
V gene: TRBV5-1
CDR3 protein: ASSSFDGNMNTEAF

J gene: TRBJ2-3
clone size: once
V gene: TRBV7-9
CDR3 protein: ASSLAVSDTDTQY

J gene: TRBJ2-6
clone size: NA
V gene: TRBV2
CDR3 protein: AGGGAGANVLT

J gene: TRBJ1-2
clone size: NA
V gene: TRBV29-1
CDR3 protein: SVEDPGQPGNYGYT

J gene: TRBJ2-2
clone size: NA
V gene: TRBV11-3
CDR3 protein: ASSFNTGELF

J gene: TRBJ2-1
clone size: NA
V gene: TRBV6-1
CDR3 protein: ASSESGTMDEQF

J gene: TRBJ2-3
clone size: NA
V gene: TRBV7-2
CDR3 protein: ASSYRAGVADTQY

J gene: TRBJ2-2
clone size: NA
V gene: TRBV5-1
CDR3 protein: ASSPGTVGTGELF

J gene: TRBJ2-5
clone size: NA
V gene: TRBV5-4
CDR3 protein: ASSFPNQETQY

J gene: TRBJ2-7
clone size: once
V gene: TRBV6-1
CDR3 protein: ASSRDQLYEQY